A selection of T cell receptor beta chains follows, all from one sample in a study of T-cell memory formation after mild COVID-19. In TCRdb, the 5' RACE reads were re-called with MiXCR into one record per CDR3 protein. The sample consists of hundreds of thousands of distinct CDR3 sequences, 15% to 19% of them appearing once. What was sequenced was PBMCs or a T cell subset sorted from them (not recorded which). The receptors shown here come from an adult woman who had mild COVID-19 (a few samples of this study predate the infection). Cell type and time point are not known. The CDR3 runs from the conserved cysteine through the conserved F or W. Fields, in order: V gene, D gene, clone size, J gene, CDR3 DNA, CDR3 protein. A D gene is named only where the DNA matches it firmly. Clone size is given for some rows only: seen once, a few or many times, or a class if the clone is expanded.

>TRBV6-1|NA|few|TRBJ2-5
TGTGCCAGCGAACATTTGATGGGGATTCACGAGACCCAGTACTTC
CASEHLMGIHETQYF
>TRBV5-1|TRBD1|NA|TRBJ2-1
TGCGCCAGCAGCTTGAGTCCGGGACAGGGTGCCGGTGAGCAGTTCTTC
CASSLSPGQGAGEQFF
>TRBV7-8|NA|NA|TRBJ2-7
TGTGCCAGCAGCCATAGCAGGGGCTCCGGGGACGAGCAGTACTTC
CASSHSRGSGDEQYF
>TRBV2|TRBD1|NA|TRBJ2-4
TGTGCCAGCAGGGAAAGGGACAGAGGTTACATTCAGTACTTC
CASRERDRGYIQYF
>TRBV6-2/TRBV6-3|NA|NA|TRBJ1-1
TGTGCCAGCAGCGACGGACAGCTGAACACTGAAGCTTTCTTT
CASSDGQLNTEAFF
>TRBV4-1|NA|NA|TRBJ1-3
TGCGCCAGCAGCCTTTCCGCGGTGGGAACTGGAAACACCATATATTTT
CASSLSAVGTGNTIYF
>TRBV6-1|NA|once|TRBJ1-2
TGTGCCAGCAGACCCCAGAGAGTCTCCAACTATGGCTACACCTTC
CASRPQRVSNYGYTF
>TRBV5-1|NA|NA|TRBJ2-4
TGCGCCAGCAGCCTCAAATGGGATAGGAGGGACATTCAGTACTTC
CASSLKWDRRDIQYF
>TRBV9|NA|many|TRBJ1-5
TGTGCCAGCAGCGTAGCCCCCCAGGGTCAGCCCCAGCATTTT
CASSVAPQGQPQHF
>TRBV12-3/TRBV12-4|TRBD2|few|TRBJ2-1
TGTGCCAGCAGTTTGTCTAGCGGGAGAGTAAATGAGCAGTTCTTC
CASSLSSGRVNEQFF
>TRBV5-1|NA|few|TRBJ2-3
TGCGCCAGCAGCTCCGACTACGTGGCCACAGATACGCAGTATTTT
CASSSDYVATDTQYF
>TRBV5-1|TRBD1|few|TRBJ1-5
TGCGCCAGCAGCTTGTCTCCAGGGGGAAATCAGCCCCAGCATTTT
CASSLSPGGNQPQHF
>TRBV2|TRBD1|many|TRBJ1-6
TGTGCCAGCACAGACAGGGAGGTTTCACCCCTCCACTTT
CASTDREVSPLHF
>TRBV20-1|NA|NA|TRBJ1-1
TGCAGTGCTAAGGGAGGCAGAAACACTGAAGCTTTCTTT
CSAKGGRNTEAFF
>TRBV7-2|TRBD2|NA|TRBJ2-1
TGTGCCAGCAGCTCGCCGGCTAGCGGCAATGAGCAGTTCTTC
CASSSPASGNEQFF
>TRBV29-1|NA|many|TRBJ2-7
TGCAGCGTTAAAAAAATGGTCGGGGGCAAGGGATTCTACGAGCAGTACTTC
CSVKKMVGGKGFYEQYF
>TRBV5-6|NA|NA|TRBJ2-5
TGTGCCAGCAGCCGTGGTACGGAGACCCAGTACTTC
CASSRGTETQYF
>TRBV12-3/TRBV12-4|TRBD2|many|TRBJ2-7
TGTGCCAGCAGCAACCCCCGAGCGGGGGCGCTCGGGTCTCTCTACGAGCAGTACTTC
CASSNPRAGALGSLYEQYF
>TRBV24-1|NA|few|TRBJ2-1
TGTGCCACCAGTGATTGGGGCAGGGTATATGAGCAGTTCTTC
CATSDWGRVYEQFF
>TRBV5-1|TRBD1|few|TRBJ2-7
TGCGCCAGCAGCTTGAGGACAGGGGAAGAGCAGTACTTC
CASSLRTGEEQYF
>TRBV30|NA|NA|TRBJ1-1
TGTGCCTGGGACCTCGGCGGGAACACTGAAGCTTTCTTT
CAWDLGGNTEAFF
>TRBV10-3|NA|few|TRBJ2-3
TGTGCCAGCGCGGGGCAGGGTCGAGATACGCAGTATTTT
CASAGQGRDTQYF
>TRBV4-2|NA|few|TRBJ2-7
TGTGCCAGCAGCCAATATCGAGGGTTTTCCTACGAGCAGTACTTC
CASSQYRGFSYEQYF
>TRBV10-3|TRBD1|few|TRBJ1-2
TGTGCCATCAGTGACAAAATGGACAGGGTATGGGGCTACACCTTC
CAISDKMDRVWGYTF
>TRBV4-2|NA|few|TRBJ1-2
TGTGCCAGCAGCCAAGATGCCTATGGCTACACCTTC
CASSQDAYGYTF
>TRBV7-7|TRBD2|many|TRBJ2-1
TGTGCCAGCAGCTTAGACAGCGGGGGGGCCAGTGAGCAGTTCTTC
CASSLDSGGASEQFF
>TRBV12-5|TRBD1|NA|TRBJ1-5
TGTGCTAGTGGTTCAGGGGGATTCCAGCCCCAGCATTTT
CASGSGGFQPQHF
>TRBV7-9|NA|NA|TRBJ1-4
TGTGCCAGCACGGGGACGGCTAATGAAAAACTGTTTTTT
CASTGTANEKLFF
>TRBV12-3/TRBV12-4|NA|few|TRBJ1-1
TGTGCCAGCAGTTTGGACTTCACTGAAGCTTTCTTT
CASSLDFTEAFF
>TRBV14|TRBD2|few|TRBJ2-1
TGTGCCAGCAGCCAAGCTCTAGGACTAGCGGGAGGGCCTTACAATGAGCAGTTCTTC
CASSQALGLAGGPYNEQFF
>TRBV7-2|NA|few|TRBJ2-5
TGTGCCAGCAGCAAACCCAGGGGGGGTGAGACCCAGTACTTC
CASSKPRGGETQYF
>TRBV24-1|NA|few|TRBJ2-5
TGTGCCACCAGTGATTCAGCGGGTTTGGAGACCCAGTACTTC
CATSDSAGLETQYF
>TRBV20-1|NA|few|TRBJ1-2
TGCAGTGCTAGAGATCCTTGGCCTAACTATGGCTACACCTTC
CSARDPWPNYGYTF
>TRBV20-1|NA|NA|TRBJ1-2
TGCAGTGCTAGGCCAGGGGCTAGAAGAAGTGGCTACACCTTC
CSARPGARRSGYTF
>TRBV19|NA|NA|TRBJ2-3
TGTGCCAGTAGTATAGAGCGACGGACAGATACGCAGTATTTT
CASSIERRTDTQYF